This is a list of T cell receptor beta chains from one sample in a study of HIV-infected children after antiretroviral therapy interruption. TCRdb used MiXCR to reprocess the 3' RACE reads, holding one entry per CDR3 protein. Found here are about 89,000 distinct CDR3 sequences, roughly 6.7% of them singletons; the top ten hold 0.9% to 1.3%. The specimen was CD45RA+ CD4+ T cells from PBMCs, pooled from several time points, collected from a donor given antiretroviral therapy, either interrupted or continuous. These receptors all come from a pool of human donors with HIV. The CDR3 runs from the conserved cysteine through the conserved F or W. D genes are given only for firm matches. The size of a clone is reported for some rows only, either as once, few or many, or as a class for expanded clones.

V	size	J	D	DNA	CDR3
TRBV10-3	.	TRBJ1-1	.	TGTGCCATCAGGCAGGACACAACGGCTTTCTTT	CAIRQDTTAFF
TRBV5-6	many	TRBJ2-2	.	TGTGCCAGCAGCCCGCAGGGGATCGGGGAGCTGTTTTTT	CASSPQGIGELFF
TRBV2	.	TRBJ2-3	.	TGTGCCAGCACAAGCCGGGACGCTAGCACAGATACGCAGTATTTT	CASTSRDASTDTQYF
TRBV27	many	TRBJ2-5	.	TGTGCCAGCCGTTCCCTGGACGCCCCTAGGACCCAGTACTTC	CASRSLDAPRTQYF
TRBV6-6	.	TRBJ2-7	.	TGTGCCAGCCGGCCAGGGCAGCAGAACTACGAGCAGTACTTC	CASRPGQQNYEQYF
TRBV12-3/TRBV12-4	many	TRBJ1-1	.	TGTGCCAGCAGTTTTCGGAGGGGGAAGAACACTGAAGCTTTCTTT	CASSFRRGKNTEAFF
TRBV19	many	TRBJ1-6	.	TGTGCCAGTAGTACCTGGACACGCACATCTAATAATTCACCCCTCCACTTT	CASSTWTRTSNNSPLHF
TRBV19	many	TRBJ1-2	.	TGTGCCAGCCACGGATCCGGGACCCTCTATGGCTACACCTTC	CASHGSGTLYGYTF
TRBV7-9	many	TRBJ2-7	.	TGTGCCAGCAGCTTTGGGTGGGGGTCAAATTCCATACGGGAGCAGTACTTC	CASSFGWGSNSIREQYF
TRBV5-6	many	TRBJ1-5	.	TGTGCCAGCAGCTTGGCGTCCAGCCATAGCAATCAGCCCCAGCATTTT	CASSLASSHSNQPQHF
TRBV14	many	TRBJ1-1	.	TGTGCCAGCAGCCCCTGGACGAAGAACACTGAAGCTTTCTTT	CASSPWTKNTEAFF
TRBV7-6	many	TRBJ2-5	.	TGTGCCAGCACTCCTCTCGCGGGCTCCCAAGAGACCCAGTACTTC	CASTPLAGSQETQYF
TRBV15	.	TRBJ2-4	TRBD1	TGTGCCACCAGCAGAGGGGACAGCATCTACTTC	CATSRGDSIYF
TRBV7-2	many	TRBJ1-2	.	TGTGCCAGCAGCTTACTTGGACATGGCTACACCTTC	CASSLLGHGYTF
TRBV12-3/TRBV12-4	many	TRBJ2-7	.	TGTGCCAGCAGTTTAGGCCCCCCCGCCACCTACGAGCAGTACTTC	CASSLGPPATYEQYF
TRBV12-3/TRBV12-4	many	TRBJ2-1	.	TGTGCCAGCAGACAGAACAATGAGCAGTTCTTC	CASRQNNEQFF
TRBV5-1	few	TRBJ1-1	.	TGCGCCAGCAGCCCGTTTACTGGGACATCTGTATGGACTGAAGCTTTCTTT	CASSPFTGTSVWTEAFF
TRBV12-3/TRBV12-4	many	TRBJ2-7	.	TGTGCCAGCAGTTTACCTGGACGATACGAGCAGTACTTC	CASSLPGRYEQYF
TRBV29-1	.	TRBJ2-7	.	TGCAGCGTTGCGGCTGCAAGGGGGGCAATCTCCTACGAGCAGTACTTC	CSVAAARGAISYEQYF
TRBV21-1	many	TRBJ1-1	.	TGTGCCACCCAGGAGGGAAGGGGCACTGAAGCTTTCTTT	CATQEGRGTEAFF
TRBV19	many	TRBJ1-4	.	TGTGCCAGTAGTTCGGGCAGCGTTAATGAAAAACTGTTTTTT	CASSSGSVNEKLFF
TRBV7-2	few	TRBJ2-2	TRBD2	TGTGCCAGCAGCCCGGGAGGTAGTGGCGTCACCGGGGAGCTGTTTTTT	CASSPGGSGVTGELFF
TRBV20-1	many	TRBJ1-1	.	TGCAGTGCTAGAAGAGGGGGGGTCGACACTGAAGCTTTCTTT	CSARRGGVDTEAFF
TRBV29-1	few	TRBJ1-1	.	TGCAGCGTTGAGGAGGGGAACACTGAAGCTTTCTTT	CSVEEGNTEAFF
TRBV11-2	many	TRBJ2-7	.	TGTGCCAGCAGCTTAGTTCAGGGCCACGAGCAGTACTTC	CASSLVQGHEQYF
TRBV27	few	TRBJ2-3	.	TGTGCCAGCAGGGGACTCTTCACAGATACGCAGTATTTT	CASRGLFTDTQYF
TRBV5-1	many	TRBJ1-1	.	TGCGCCAGCAGCTTACAGCAGTTCACTGAAGCTTTCTTT	CASSLQQFTEAFF
TRBV5-1	many	TRBJ1-2	.	TGCGCCAGCAGCCCGACCCCGGACAGTGCCTATGGCTACACCTTC	CASSPTPDSAYGYTF
TRBV5-1	many	TRBJ2-7	TRBD1	TGCGCCAGCGGACAGGGGGCATCCTACGAGCAGTACTTC	CASGQGASYEQYF
TRBV29-1	many	TRBJ2-2	TRBD2	TGCAGCGTGGGGACTAGCGGGGAGGACACCGGGGAGCTGTTTTTT	CSVGTSGEDTGELFF
TRBV3-1	many	TRBJ1-4	.	TGTGCCAGCAGCCTCCGGGAGGGAGGACTGTTTTTT	CASSLREGGLFF
TRBV19	many	TRBJ2-2	.	TGTGCCAGTAGTATAAGGGGACCCGGGGAGCTGTTTTTT	CASSIRGPGELFF
TRBV11-2	many	TRBJ1-1	TRBD1	TGTGCCAGCAGCTCATACAGGGGGCAGAGTACTGAAGCTTTCTTT	CASSSYRGQSTEAFF
TRBV11-2	many	TRBJ2-5	TRBD2	TGTGCCAGCAGCCCTCGACTAGCGCGTCTTCAAGAGACCCAGTACTTC	CASSPRLARLQETQYF
TRBV6-5	many	TRBJ1-1	.	TGTGCCAGCAGTTACGTCCCGAGGGGCACTGAAGCTTTCTTT	CASSYVPRGTEAFF
TRBV20-1	many	TRBJ1-1	TRBD1	TGCAGTGCGGGAGGGAGCAGGGGGCTAATCAACACTGAAGCTTTCTTT	CSAGGSRGLINTEAFF
TRBV20-1	medium-sized	TRBJ2-2	.	TGCAGTGCTAGAGTAGCAGACACCGGGGAGCTGTTTTTT	CSARVADTGELFF
TRBV18	many	TRBJ2-5	.	TGTGCCAGCTCACCACTTATAAGTATGTACCAAGAGACCCAGTACTTC	CASSPLISMYQETQYF
TRBV5-4	many	TRBJ2-1	.	TGTGCCAGCAGCTTGAGGTTGGGCATAACCTACAATGAGCAGTTCTTC	CASSLRLGITYNEQFF
TRBV5-1	many	TRBJ1-2	.	TGCGCCAGCAGCTTGGACACGGCCTATGGCTACACCTTC	CASSLDTAYGYTF
TRBV20-1	many	TRBJ1-5	.	TGCAGTGCTAGAGATCAGGGGAGAGTACTGGAACAGCATTTT	CSARDQGRVLEQHF